This T cell receptor (beta chain) was observed in a study of shared clonotypes between healthy human individuals. Notes on the study in general: A limitation of the genetic and exposure-history diversity represented arose from few donors.

What was sequenced on ten immunoSEQ deep assay plates was unsorted PBMC DNA. Only in-frame clones appear in the TCRdb table, and some are missing; sequencing was by immunoSEQ multiplex PCR. The sample shows more than 450,000 clones, approximately 79% of them seen only once. V shed 4 bases and J shed 0 bases, with 5 bases lying between them. The CDR3 runs to 13 residues. Germline V lookup: CDR1 SNHLY, CDR2 FYNNEI. As for this clone: Its target is not known.

This TCR was sampled from a woman aged 40-49 years in good health. Some clones in this sample may be carry-over from other donors' samples. The sequenced sample consisted of PBMCs. The V call is TRBV2, the J call TRBJ2-3; unclear D gene. The CDR3 spells CASSVGSTDTQYF. CDR3 nucleotide sequence: TGTGCCAGCAGTGTTGGCAGCACAGATACGCAGTATTTT.